This T cell receptor (beta chain) was recovered during a study of cytotoxic CD8 clonotypes in ibrutinib-treated CLL. Study-wide context: Response samples followed a median approximately 13 months of treatment, range 6 to 36. Overall study results and limits: Baseline values of clonality outstripped age-matched healthy donors and followed circulating CD8+ T-cell counts. Stable or contracted on treatment, public clonotypes were also uncommon.

The CDR3 covers 14 residues. CDR1 is SEHNR, CDR2 FQNEAQ, per germline (reference sequence). Trimming at V came to 7 bases and at J to 5 bases, leaving 10 bases not matched to a gene. The table lists this clone with a few counts. Antigen unknown. The repertoire was sequenced with immunoSEQ multiplex PCR; TCRdb's copy has only in-frame clones and lacks some. The sample holds around 150,000 clones, roughly 84% seen once. Cryopreserved PBMCs provided around 1.9 micrograms of genomic DNA for the TCR beta libraries. V and J are TRBV7-9 and TRBJ1-2; 7 bases line up with TRBD1. The specimen comprised PBMCs, sampled at disease progression, from a patient treated with ibrutinib. The source of this sequence is a human donor with chronic lymphocytic leukemia. CDR3 in DNA: TGTGCCAGCACAGTAGGGGGCTCTGGGTATGGCTACACCTTC. Translating it yields CASTVGGSGYGYTF.